This TCR beta chain is drawn from a study of cytomegalovirus exposure and HLA in healthy donors. About the study: HLA-typed donors contributed 65 million to 95 million unique TCRs, which were held in an early data release.

The PCR ran on 60 Vbeta and 13 Jbeta primers. The protocol was immunoSEQ multiplex PCR, while the TCRdb copy is restricted to in-frame clones and leaves out a portion. The table lists roughly 110,000 clones, 70% to 80% of them singletons. Germline loops: CDR1 MRHNA, CDR2 SNTAGT. This CDR3 has 15 residues. Trimming cost V 3 bases and J 4 bases, with 14 bases left between them. This chain connects TRBV6-4 to TRBJ2-3, with D hard to call. The source is a female donor in good health and CMV-seronegative. Sequenced input: PBMCs. The CDR3 protein is CASSESPRPADTQYF. CDR3 bases: TGTGCCAGCAGTGAGTCCCCTAGGCCCGCAGATACGCAGTATTTT.